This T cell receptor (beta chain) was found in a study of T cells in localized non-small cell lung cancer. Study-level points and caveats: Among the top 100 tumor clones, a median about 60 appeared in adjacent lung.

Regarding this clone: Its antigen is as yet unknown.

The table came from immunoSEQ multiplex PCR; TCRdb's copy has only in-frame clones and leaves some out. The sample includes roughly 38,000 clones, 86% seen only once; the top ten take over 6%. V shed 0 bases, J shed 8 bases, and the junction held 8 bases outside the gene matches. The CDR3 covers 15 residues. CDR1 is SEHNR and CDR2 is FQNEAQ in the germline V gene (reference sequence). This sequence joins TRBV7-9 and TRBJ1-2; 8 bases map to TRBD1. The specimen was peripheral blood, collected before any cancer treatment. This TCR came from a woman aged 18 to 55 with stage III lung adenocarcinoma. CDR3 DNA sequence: TGTGCCAGCAGCTTAGCCACCGACAGGGGAGGGGGCTACACCTTC. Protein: CASSLATDRGGGYTF.